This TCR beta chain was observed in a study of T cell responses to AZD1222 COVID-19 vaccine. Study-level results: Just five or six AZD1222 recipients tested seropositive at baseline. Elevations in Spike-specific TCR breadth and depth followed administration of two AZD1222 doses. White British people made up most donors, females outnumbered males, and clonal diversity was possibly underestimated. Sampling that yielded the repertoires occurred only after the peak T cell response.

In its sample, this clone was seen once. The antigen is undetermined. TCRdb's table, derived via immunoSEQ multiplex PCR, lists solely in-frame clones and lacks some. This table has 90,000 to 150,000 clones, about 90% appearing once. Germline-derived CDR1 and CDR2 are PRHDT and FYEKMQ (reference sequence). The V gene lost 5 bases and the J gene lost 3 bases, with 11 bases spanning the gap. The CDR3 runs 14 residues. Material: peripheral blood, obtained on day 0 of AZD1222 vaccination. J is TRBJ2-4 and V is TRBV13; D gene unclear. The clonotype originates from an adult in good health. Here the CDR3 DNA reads TGTGCCAGCAGCCTGACATATTTCAAAAACATTCAGTACTTC. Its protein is CASSLTYFKNIQYF.